Listed below are T cell receptor beta chains from one sample, sequenced in a study of T cell clones after liver transplantation. Assay: immunoSEQ multiplex PCR; the TCRdb copy retains only in-frame clones and omits some. In the table there are tens of thousands of clones, around 94% of which are singletons. This specimen consisted of CD8+ T cells from blood, obtained 12 months after liver transplant. All receptors derive from a human patient who received a liver transplant. The T cells may partly be graft donor cells. The CDR3 runs from the conserved cysteine through the conserved F or W. A D gene is named only where the DNA matches it firmly. Clone size, where shown, is once, few, many, or a class for clones that have expanded.

clone_size j_call d_call v_call cdr3_aa cdr3_nt
- TRBJ2-1 - TRBV30 CAWKYLAGARNEQFF TGTGCCTGGAAGTATTTGGCGGGGGCGCGCAATGAGCAGTTCTTC
medium-sized TRBJ1-2 TRBD1 TRBV11-3 CASSQREGAGYGYTF TGTGCCAGCAGCCAGAGGGAGGGGGCTGGGTATGGCTACACCTTC
- TRBJ2-7 - TRBV7-2 CASSFSQGDSYEQYF TGTGCCAGCAGCTTCTCTCAGGGAGACTCCTACGAGCAGTACTTC
- TRBJ1-3 TRBD1 TRBV13 CASSLRFRQGDGNTIYF TGTGCCAGCAGCCTCCGATTCCGACAGGGGGATGGAAACACCATATATTTT
- TRBJ1-2 - TRBV27 CASSSGRAYGYTF TGTGCCAGCAGTTCCGGGCGGGCCTATGGCTACACCTTC
- TRBJ1-1 TRBD1 TRBV2 CASRGLMNTEAFF TGTGCCAGTAGGGGGCTAATGAACACTGAAGCTTTCTTT
- TRBJ2-7 - TRBV7-7 CASSLGATYEQYF TGTGCCAGCAGCTTAGGGGCCACATACGAGCAGTACTTC
- TRBJ2-1 - TRBV27 CASSSGTSEQFF TGTGCCAGCAGTTCCGGGACTTCAGAGCAGTTCTTC
- TRBJ2-3 TRBD2 TRBV6-6 CATSAGGGTDTQYF TGTGCCACCTCAGCGGGAGGCGGCACAGATACGCAGTATTTT
- TRBJ2-1 - TRBV9 CASSTAGSTNNEQFF TGTGCCAGCAGCACCGCCGGGAGTACCAACAATGAGCAGTTCTTC
once TRBJ2-3 - TRBV4-2 CASSQEWSEFTDTQYF TGTGCCAGCAGCCAAGAGTGGTCCGAATTCACAGATACGCAGTATTTT
- TRBJ2-7 - TRBV10-1 CASNLRDRQSYEQYF TGCGCCAGCAACCTCCGGGACCGCCAGTCCTACGAGCAGTACTTC
- TRBJ2-1 TRBD2 TRBV2 CASTGPGRALIEQFF TGTGCCAGCACTGGACCCGGGAGGGCTCTAATTGAGCAGTTCTTC
- TRBJ1-4 - TRBV4-1 CASSQDSGWAVNEKLFF TGCGCCAGCAGCCAAGATTCGGGGTGGGCGGTGAATGAAAAACTGTTTTTT
- TRBJ2-7 - TRBV25-1 CASRMGTEQYF TGTGCCAGCAGGATGGGGACCGAGCAGTACTTC
- TRBJ2-1 - TRBV7-9 CASRAGTTSYNEQFF TGTGCCAGCAGAGCCGGGACGACGTCCTACAATGAGCAGTTCTTC
- TRBJ2-1 TRBD2 TRBV5-6 CASSFAGGGYNEQFF TGTGCCAGCAGCTTCGCGGGAGGTGGGTACAATGAGCAGTTCTTC
- TRBJ2-5 - TRBV5-4 CATQDQETQYF TGTGCCACACAGGACCAAGAGACCCAGTACTTC
- TRBJ2-5 - TRBV7-3 CASSTDPGETQYF TGTGCCAGCAGCACCGACCCCGGGGAGACCCAGTACTTC
- TRBJ2-1 TRBD2 TRBV2 CATGLAGSEQFF TGTGCCACGGGACTAGCGGGAAGTGAGCAGTTCTTC
- TRBJ1-1 - TRBV6-6 CASSYGDNMNTEAFF TGTGCCAGCAGTTACGGGGACAATATGAACACTGAAGCTTTCTTT
- TRBJ1-3 TRBD1 TRBV5-1 CASSSTGWETGNTIYF TGCGCCAGCAGCTCGACAGGGTGGGAGACTGGAAACACCATATATTTT
- TRBJ2-7 TRBD2 TRBV4-1 CASSLKRDYFNEQYF TGCGCCAGCAGCCTTAAGCGGGACTACTTTAACGAGCAGTACTTC
- TRBJ2-1 TRBD2 TRBV6-5 CASSSRLAGVYNEQFF TGTGCCAGCAGTTCCCGACTAGCGGGAGTCTACAATGAGCAGTTCTTC
- TRBJ2-3 TRBD2 TRBV5-5 CASSLTSGSVDTQYF TGTGCCAGCAGCTTGACTAGCGGGAGTGTCGATACGCAGTATTTT